Listed here are 25 T cell receptor beta chains from one sample, sequenced in a study of graft-versus-host responses after intestinal transplantation (dated by TCRdb to the early 2020s). Antigens for these TCRs are unknown. According to the study, the label for this sample's time point signals: cells obtained before transplantation from donor or recipient. Libraries were built with the immunoSEQ multiplex PCR assay. TCRdb re-hosts the immuneACCESS table, in-frame sequences only. Its copies lack some clones; in the studies checked, an unresolved V gene accounts for under half of them, and the cause for the rest is not known. Recorded for this sample are 90,000 to 150,000 clones; about 95% of them occurred a single time. Under 3.5% of the sample lies in the top ten. Sequencing used unstimulated CD8+ T cells sorted from spleen or lymph node cells, obtained before intestinal transplant. These receptors came from a human donor who received an intestinal transplant.

The V gene is TRBV15, the J gene TRBJ2-7; TRBD1 matches 9 bases. This CDR3 spans 13 amino acids. With 8 bases clipped from V and 4 bases from J, the junction kept 6 bases outside the gene matches. The germline V gene has CDR1 LNHNV and CDR2 YYDKDF (reference sequence). CDR3 bases: TGTGCCACCCAAACAGGGGGCAGGTACGAGCAGTACTTC. This sequence encodes CATQTGGRYEQYF.

This chain joins TRBV5-6 and TRBJ1-4; TRBD1 aligns across 10 bases. Germline lookup yields CDR1 SGHDT and CDR2 YYEEEE. After removal of 2 bases from V and 7 bases from J, the junction contained 2 bases not matched to a gene. The CDR3 extends over 14 amino acids. This CDR3 is CASSFGTGAEKLFF. In DNA form, the CDR3 reads TGTGCCAGCAGCTTCGGGACAGGGGCTGAAAAACTGTTTTTT.

V is TRBV13 and J is TRBJ2-7, with D possibly matching TRBD2 (6 bases). The CDR3 spans 13 residues. Germline CDR1 PRHDT, CDR2 FYEKMQ (reference sequence). The V and J ends lost 1 base and 2 bases respectively, with 6 bases between them. The DNA of the CDR3 is TGTGCCAGCAGCTTAGCGGGAGCCTACGAGCAGTACTTC. The encoded protein is CASSLAGAYEQYF.

The chain uses TRBV9 and TRBJ2-1; 13 bases are a match to TRBD2. The trim removed 3 bases at V and 0 bases at J, leaving 6 bases unmatched. CDR1 and CDR2 from the germline V gene are SGDLS and YYNGEE. The CDR3 contains 18 residues. The CDR3 reads CASSAYGTSGISYNEQFF. The CDR3 DNA reads as TGTGCCAGCAGCGCCTACGGGACTAGCGGGATCTCCTACAATGAGCAGTTCTTC.

This clone has a handful of counts. The chain has TRBV19 and TRBJ1-4; D is undetermined. There are 11 residues in the CDR3. Trimming cost V 6 bases and J 8 bases, with 7 bases left between them. In germline, CDR1 is LNHDA, CDR2 SQIVND (reference sequence). In DNA, the CDR3 is TGTGCCAGTAGGAAGGCGGAAAAACTGTTTTTT. It codes for CASRKAEKLFF.

The rearrangement joins TRBV4-2 to TRBJ2-1, with a weak D call TRBD2 (6 bases). CDR1 LGHNA and CDR2 YNFKEQ come from the germline V gene. V was cut by 1 base and J by 10 bases, with 17 bases left in between. This CDR3 is built from 15 residues. The CDR3 region is CASSQAGDPSWEQFF. The CDR3 DNA reads TGTGCCAGCAGCCAAGCGGGGGACCCGTCATGGGAGCAGTTCTTC.

The V and J genes are TRBV19 and TRBJ2-3, with D unclear. This CDR3 is built from 13 residues. Trimming removed 4 bases from V and 7 bases from J, with 12 bases in between. Germline V lookup: CDR1 LNHDA, CDR2 SQIVND (reference sequence). As DNA, the CDR3 is TGTGCCAGTAGTACCGGTTGGGGTTATACGCAGTATTTT. Its protein product is CASSTGWGYTQYF. Full variable domain (missing parts from reference TRBV19 and TRBJ2-3): DGGITQSPKYLFRKEGQNVTLSCEQNLNHDAMYWYRQDPGQGLRLIYYSQIVNDFQKGDIAEGYSVSREKKESFPLTVTSAQKNPTAFYLCASSTGWGYTQYFGPGTRLTVL.

CDR3 loop: CASSLLAGYNEQFF. CDR3 DNA: TGTGCCAGCAGCTTGCTAGCGGGATACAATGAGCAGTTCTTC. The chain links TRBV5-4 to TRBJ2-1; 9 bases are shared with TRBD2. CDR3 length equals 14 residues. V lost 1 base and J lost 4; bases outside the gene matches: 0. Germline V lookup: CDR1 SGHNT, CDR2 YYREEE (reference sequence).

The chain couples TRBV11-2 to TRBJ1-2; D gene ambiguous. The germline V and J ends were trimmed by 0 bases and 3 bases, with 17 bases remaining between them. The CDR3 sequence is 17 residues long. CDR1 SGHAT and CDR2 FQNNGV come from the germline V gene. The CDR3 region is CASSLETDGDNYYGYTF. The CDR3 region has the DNA TGTGCCAGCAGCTTAGAGACTGATGGGGATAACTACTATGGCTACACCTTC. Variable domain in full (rest from reference TRBV11-2 and TRBJ1-2): EAGVAQSPRYKIIEKRQSVAFWCNPISGHATLYWYQQILGQGPKLLIQFQNNGVVDDSQLPKDRFSAERLKGVDSTLKIQPAKLEDSAVYLCASSLETDGDNYYGYTFGSGTRLTVV.

The chain carries TRBV6-6 and TRBJ1-1; D not resolved. Germline CDR1 reads MNHNY; CDR2 reads SVGAGI (reference sequence). V lost 2 bases, J lost 4 bases, and 11 bases lay in between. The CDR3 loop spans 14 amino acids. The CDR3 is CASSYREPRTEAFF. CDR3 DNA sequence: TGTGCCAGCAGTTACAGGGAACCCCGCACTGAAGCTTTCTTT.

The chain is built from TRBV4-1 and TRBJ1-1; D not certain. V was clipped by 4 bases and J by 1 base, with 10 bases between them. Looked up from germline, CDR1 is MGHRA and CDR2 is YSYEKL. The length of the CDR3 is 14 residues. The CDR3 bases are TGCGCCAGCAGCCTCCATACAGAGAACACTGAAGCTTTCTTT. Translation: CASSLHTENTEAFF.

The rearrangement links TRBV11-2 to TRBJ2-7; 7 nucleotides line up with TRBD1. CDR1 and CDR2 from the germline V gene are SGHAT and FQNNGV. Losses at the gene ends were 4 bases for V and 7 bases for J; bases not matched to a gene: 1. The CDR3 has 11 amino acids. CDR3 amino acids: CASSWDSEQYF. In DNA, the CDR3 is TGTGCCAGCAGCTGGGACAGTGAGCAGTACTTC.

The chain carries TRBV6-1 and TRBJ1-1; tentatively, D is TRBD1 (5 bases). Germline V CDR1 and CDR2: MNHNS, SASEGT. CDR3 length equals 15 residues. Trimming took off 7 bases at V and 0 bases at J, with 15 bases between the two ends. The CDR3 DNA sequence: TGTGCCAGCACGGCGAGGGGCTATATGAACACTGAAGCTTTCTTT. Its protein is CASTARGYMNTEAFF.

This chain connects TRBV7-2 to TRBJ1-1; unclear D gene. CDR3 length: 14 amino acids. The germline V gene encodes CDR1 SGHTA and CDR2 FQGNSA. V lost 1 base to trimming and J lost 9 bases, with 15 bases between them. The CDR3 DNA reads TGTGCCAGCAGCTTAGTGTCGCGGGCGGTCAAAGCTTTCTTT. This codes for CASSLVSRAVKAFF. Based on the CDR3 plus reference TRBV7-2 and TRBJ1-1, the full variable domain is GAGVSQSPSNKVTEKGKDVELRCDPISGHTALYWYRQSLGQGLEFLIYFQGNSAPDKSGLPSDRFSAERTGGSVSTLTIQRTQQEDSAVYLCASSLVSRAVKAFFGQGTRLTVV.

This chain joins TRBV9 and TRBJ1-1; D perhaps matches TRBD1 (6 bases). CDR3 length: 14 residues. The ends were cut back, 0 bases at V and 4 bases at J, with 10 bases in the middle. Germline V gene sequence: CDR1 SGDLS, CDR2 YYNGEE. DNA of the CDR3: TGTGCCAGCAGCGTAGTTACAGGGACCACTGAAGCTTTCTTT. This sequence encodes CASSVVTGTTEAFF.

CDR3: CASSPNYGYTF. CDR3 in DNA: TGTGCCAGCAGTCCGAACTATGGCTACACCTTC. The rearrangement joins TRBV27 to TRBJ1-2, with no clear D. Trimming left V 5 bases short and J 2 bases short, with 3 bases between. The V gene's germline CDR1 is MNHEY and CDR2 SMNVEV (reference sequence). CDR3 length equals 11 residues.

The chain joins TRBV1 to TRBJ2-3; no DNA check was done on the table's D call, TRBD2. TRBV1 is designated a pseudogene. This CDR3 spans 17 amino acids. The CDR3: CTSSQEAASSRTDTQYF. CDR3 bases: TGCACCAGCAGCCAAGAAGCTGCTAGCAGCCGCACAGATACGCAGTATTTT.

The chain has TRBV30 and TRBJ2-7; no reliable D call. This CDR3 spans 16 amino acids. Germline V gene sequence: CDR1 GTSNPN, CDR2 SVGIG (reference sequence). The V gene lost 0 bases and the J gene lost 3 bases, with 18 bases spanning the gap. CDR3 sequence: CAWSVQLAGPYYEQYF. The CDR3 nucleotides read TGTGCCTGGAGTGTACAATTGGCAGGCCCCTACTACGAGCAGTACTTC.

The gene calls are TRBV5-4 and TRBJ2-1, with D perhaps matching TRBD1 or TRBD2 (5 bases each). The germline gives CDR1 SGHNT, CDR2 YYREEE (reference sequence). V was clipped by 0 bases and J by 1 base, with 8 bases between them. This CDR3 is 15 amino acids long. CDR3: CASSLGGESYNEQFF. CDR3 coding DNA: TGTGCCAGCAGCTTGGGAGGGGAGTCCTACAATGAGCAGTTCTTC.

V and J are TRBV6-1 and TRBJ2-1; 11 bases fit TRBD2. Germline CDR1 and CDR2: MNHNS and SASEGT. This CDR3 spans 17 amino acids. Germline trimming cut 2 bases from V and 8 bases from J; bases unmatched to any gene: 11. The CDR3 region is CASSESLAGGPVYEQFF. The CDR3 DNA is TGTGCCAGCAGTGAAAGTCTAGCGGGAGGCCCTGTCTATGAGCAGTTCTTC.

About this clone itself: Sequence at one end of the junction differs from germline and may be a read error. The chain couples TRBV5-1 to TRBJ2-5, with 9 bases lining up with TRBD2. The CDR3 is 16 residues long. The germline CDR1 and CDR2 sequences are SGHRS and YFSETQ. CDR3: CASSLVGGRAQEAQYF. The CDR3 nucleotides are TGCGCCAGCAGCTTGGTTGGCGGGAGGGCCCAAGAGGCCCAGTACTTC.

The count of this clone is one. The V call is TRBV6-1, the J call TRBJ2-7; D not certain. Germline V lookup: CDR1 MNHNS, CDR2 SASEGT. The V and J ends lost 8 bases and 1 base respectively, with 9 bases between them. This CDR3 has 12 amino acids. The CDR3 nucleotides are TGTGCCAGCCATCACCAGTCCTACGAGCAGTACTTC. Its translation is CASHHQSYEQYF.

The genes are TRBV27 and TRBJ2-7, with 8 bases identical to TRBD2. V gave up 2 bases and J gave up 0 bases; unmatched junction bases: 3. The CDR3 extends over 15 amino acids. Per germline, CDR1 MNHEY and CDR2 SMNVEV (reference sequence). The CDR3 region is CASSLLSGSSYEQYF. The CDR3 coding sequence is TGTGCCAGCAGTTTACTGAGCGGGAGCTCCTACGAGCAGTACTTC.

The rearrangement joins TRBV27 to TRBJ2-7, with D possibly TRBD2 on 6 matching bases. Deletions cut 5 bases from V and 4 bases from J, with 15 bases between. Germline CDR1 MNHEY, CDR2 SMNVEV (reference sequence). CDR3 size: 14 residues. CDR3 sequence reads: CASSQEGPEYEQYF. CDR3 in DNA: TGTGCCAGCAGTCAGGAGGGCCCTGAATACGAGCAGTACTTC.

This clone was counted once. This chain connects TRBV15 to TRBJ2-7; 9 bases line up with TRBD2. V shed 3 bases and J 6 bases; nucleotides not matched to a gene: 3. This CDR3 contains 13 residues. CDR1 and CDR2 from the germline V gene are LNHNV and YYDKDF (reference sequence). The CDR3 sequence is CATSRGTSSEQYF. CDR3 bases: TGTGCCACCAGCAGGGGGACTAGCAGCGAGCAGTACTTC.